The 21 T cell receptor beta chains below all came from one sample that was sequenced in a study of graft-versus-host responses after intestinal transplantation. Libraries were prepared by immunoSEQ multiplex PCR; TCRdb keeps only in-frame clonotypes and omits some of them. In the table there are some 120,000 clones, more than 90% of which are singletons. These TCRs are of unknown antigen specificity. The sequencing here drew on unstimulated CD4+ T cells sorted from spleen or lymph node cells, taken before transplant. These receptors were collected from a human donor who was the organ donor for an intestinal transplant.

This clone has only a few counts. The CDR3 region is CASSQEAGGSYEQYF. As DNA, the CDR3 is TGTGCCAGTAGTCAAGAGGCAGGAGGGTCCTACGAGCAGTACTTC. The V call is TRBV19, the J call TRBJ2-7; tentatively, D is TRBD2 (6 bases). This CDR3 spans 15 amino acids. The germline V gene has CDR1 LNHDA and CDR2 SQIVND (reference sequence). Trimming pared 5 bases from V and 1 base from J, leaving 15 bases between.

The rearrangement uses TRBV7-3 and TRBJ2-2, with D possibly matching TRBD2 (6 bases). Germline CDR1 SGHTA, CDR2 FQGTGA. V was cut by 4 bases and J by 1 base, with 13 bases left in between. The CDR3 totals 16 residues. For the CDR3, the DNA is TGTGCCAGCAGCTACCCGGCGGGAAGGAACACCGGGGAGCTGTTTTTT. It yields the protein CASSYPAGRNTGELFF.

The V gene is TRBV7-9, the J gene TRBJ1-3; 8 positions agree with TRBD1. Germline trimming cut 4 bases from V and 3 bases from J; bases unmatched to any gene: 5. The CDR3 spans 15 residues. Germline values: CDR1 SEHNR, CDR2 FQNEAQ (reference sequence). CDR3 amino acids: CASSSTGAFGNTIYF. The CDR3 DNA reads as TGTGCCAGCAGCTCGACAGGGGCCTTTGGAAACACCATATATTTT.

The table lists this clone with a count of one. V gene TRBV6-5 combines with J gene TRBJ2-3; D possibly corresponds to TRBD2 (6 bases). The germline gives CDR1 MNHEY, CDR2 SVGAGI. This CDR3 comprises 13 residues. Trimming shortened V by 6 bases and J by 2 bases, and 9 bases separated the two germline ends. CDR3 in DNA: TGTGCCAGCAGGGGGACTTCCACAGATACGCAGTATTTT. Protein product: CASRGTSTDTQYF.

Written as DNA, the CDR3 is TGTGCCAGCAGCCGACCAGCGGGATCACGTTCCGAGCAGTACTTC. Translation: CASSRPAGSRSEQYF. The chain recombines TRBV6-6 with TRBJ2-7, with 7 bases aligning to TRBD2. Looked up from germline, CDR1 is MNHNY and CDR2 is SVGAGI (reference sequence). The CDR3 runs 15 residues. The junction had 14 bases not matched to a gene; V was cut back by 6 bases and J by 6 bases.

The J gene is TRBJ2-7, the V gene TRBV30; a possible D gene is TRBD1 (6 bases). The CDR3 is 13 residues long. The germline V and J ends were trimmed by 1 base and 2 bases, with 9 bases remaining between them. Germline V lookup: CDR1 GTSNPN, CDR2 SVGIG (reference sequence). In DNA, the CDR3 is TGTGCCTGGAGTGACAGGGACCCCTACGAGCAGTACTTC. Translating gives CAWSDRDPYEQYF.

The V gene is TRBV28, the J gene TRBJ1-1, with D possibly TRBD1 on 6 matching bases. Per germline, CDR1 MDHEN and CDR2 SYDVKM. V was shortened by 6 bases and J by 5 bases, with 16 bases between the two germline ends. The CDR3 contains 14 residues. The DNA for the CDR3 is TGTGCCAGCAGCCCTACAGGGTTAGGAACTGAAGCTTTCTTT. Amino acids: CASSPTGLGTEAFF.

About this clone itself: Other DNA sequences in this sample translate to the same CDR3. This chain links TRBV20-1 with TRBJ2-7; D is unclear. Looked up from germline, CDR1 is DFQATT and CDR2 is SNEGSKA (reference sequence). Trimming removed 1 base at V and 4 bases at J, with 5 bases between. This CDR3 is 11 amino acids long. This CDR3 reads CSARGSYEQYF. In DNA, the CDR3 is TGCAGTGCTAGAGGATCATACGAGCAGTACTTC.

This chain joins TRBV4-3 and TRBJ2-6; maybe TRBD2 (5 bases). Germline assignment: CDR1 LGHNA and CDR2 YSLEER. Between the trimmed V and J ends, which lost 1 base and 4 bases, there was a span of 11 bases. The CDR3 contains 16 residues. The CDR3 loop reads CASSQGRESGANVLTF. CDR3 bases: TGCGCCAGCAGCCAAGGAAGGGAGTCCGGGGCCAACGTCCTGACTTTC.

The rearrangement links TRBV29-1 to TRBJ2-1; D is unresolved. The length of the CDR3 is 13 residues. V was pared by 4 bases and J by 0 bases, with 7 bases between. Germline CDR1 SQVTM, CDR2 ANQGSEA. The CDR3 DNA is TGCAGCGTTGGGGGTCCCTCCTACAATGAGCAGTTCTTC. As protein: CSVGGPSYNEQFF.

The chain is built from TRBV6-5 and TRBJ1-5; 8 bases are shared with TRBD1. CDR1 MNHEY and CDR2 SVGAGI come from the germline V gene. The CDR3 totals 14 residues. Trimming removed 6 bases from V and 2 bases from J; junction bases left unmatched: 3. CDR3: CASSGQGGNQPQHF. The DNA of the CDR3 is TGTGCCAGCAGCGGACAGGGAGGCAATCAGCCCCAGCATTTT.

DNA of the CDR3: TGTGCCAGCAGCGCCCCGGACAGGGGGACGGATGGCTACACCTTC. This encodes CASSAPDRGTDGYTF. The genes are TRBV7-9 and TRBJ1-2, with 10 bases matching TRBD1. Trimming at V came to 5 bases and at J to 6 bases, leaving 9 bases not matched to a gene. There are 15 residues in the CDR3. Germline assignment: CDR1 SEHNR and CDR2 FQNEAQ (reference sequence). The full variable domain, in which reference TRBV7-9 and TRBJ1-2 provide the parts outside the CDR3, is DTGVSQNPRHKITKRGQNVTFRCDPISEHNRLYWYRQTLGQGPEFLTYFQNEAQLEKSRLLSDRFSAERPKGSFSTLEIQRTEQGDSAMYLCASSAPDRGTDGYTFGSGTRLTVV.

The genes are TRBV5-1 and TRBJ2-3; D is possibly TRBD2 (6 bases). Trimming removed 1 base at V and 0 bases at J, with 9 bases between. This CDR3 region has 15 residues. The germline CDR1 and CDR2 sequences are SGHRS and YFSETQ. The DNA for the CDR3 is TGCGCCAGCAGCTTGATGGAGGGAAGCACAGATACGCAGTATTTT. This sequence encodes CASSLMEGSTDTQYF. Full variable domain (remainder filled in from reference TRBV5-1 and TRBJ2-3): KAGVTQTPRYLIKTRGQQVTLSCSPISGHRSVSWYQQTPGQGLQFLFEYFSETQRNKGNFPGRFSGRQFSNSRSEMNVSTLELGDSALYLCASSLMEGSTDTQYFGPGTRLTVL.

CDR3 residues: CASSQPGQGGRETQYF. The CDR3 region has the DNA TGCGCCAGCAGCCAACCGGGACAGGGTGGGCGAGAGACCCAGTACTTC. The chain carries TRBV4-1 and TRBJ2-5; TRBD1 agrees at 9 bases. This CDR3 contains 16 residues. Germline V gene sequence: CDR1 MGHRA, CDR2 YSYEKL. V lost 2 bases and J lost 4; bases outside the gene matches: 8.

The chain recombines TRBV5-1 with TRBJ2-3, with 11 nucleotides matching TRBD2. The CDR3 is made up of 17 amino acids. The V segment lost 0 bases and the J segment 5 bases; nucleotides outside the gene matches: 8. CDR1 and CDR2 (germline): SGHRS, YFSETQ. CDR3 protein: CASSLVPSGRRGDTQYF. CDR3 DNA: TGCGCCAGCAGCTTGGTTCCTAGCGGGAGGAGGGGAGATACGCAGTATTTT.

The V gene is TRBV2, the J gene TRBJ2-2, with 14 bases aligning to TRBD2. The V gene end was trimmed by 6 bases and the J gene end by 8 bases; junction bases not matched to a gene: 2. Looked up from germline, CDR1 is SNHLY and CDR2 is FYNNEI. CDR3 length: 14 residues. CDR3: CASSGLAGGGELFF. In DNA, the CDR3 is TGTGCCAGCAGCGGACTAGCGGGAGGAGGGGAGCTGTTTTTT.

The genes are TRBV2 and TRBJ1-2; D possibly corresponds to TRBD1 (5 bases). Germline loops: CDR1 SNHLY, CDR2 FYNNEI. The CDR3 has 13 amino acids. Trimming removed 2 bases at V and 4 bases at J, with 8 bases between. CDR3 loop: CASSERRGYGYTF. The CDR3 bases are TGTGCCAGCAGTGAAAGGAGGGGCTATGGCTACACCTTC.

V gene TRBV10-1 combines with J gene TRBJ2-1, with 10 nucleotides matching TRBD1. Germline V gene sequence: CDR1 WNHNN, CDR2 SYGVQD (reference sequence). With V trimmed by 5 bases and J by 7 bases, 8 bases remained unmatched. This CDR3 contains 15 residues. CDR3 sequence reads: CASSFGTGERNEQFF. The CDR3 DNA follows: TGCGCCAGCAGTTTCGGGACAGGGGAGCGGAATGAGCAGTTCTTC.

This chain uses TRBV5-1 with TRBJ2-3; 9 nucleotides align to TRBD2. Trimming at V came to 0 bases and at J to 3 bases, leaving 8 bases not matched to a gene. Germline assignment: CDR1 SGHRS and CDR2 YFSETQ. The CDR3 contains 17 residues. The CDR3 here is CASSLVGGRARTDTQYF. CDR3 coding DNA: TGCGCCAGCAGCTTGGTGGGCGGGAGGGCCAGAACAGATACGCAGTATTTT. Full variable domain (outside the CDR3, taken from reference TRBV5-1 and TRBJ2-3): KAGVTQTPRYLIKTRGQQVTLSCSPISGHRSVSWYQQTPGQGLQFLFEYFSETQRNKGNFPGRFSGRQFSNSRSEMNVSTLELGDSALYLCASSLVGGRARTDTQYFGPGTRLTVL.

The chain employs TRBV6-5 and TRBJ2-1; TRBD1 matches at 9 bases. Trimming at V came to 4 bases and at J to 5 bases, leaving 6 bases not matched to a gene. CDR1 is MNHEY, CDR2 SVGAGI, per germline. CDR3 size: 15 residues. CDR3 sequence: CASSSGQGTHNEQFF. In DNA, the CDR3 is TGTGCCAGCAGTTCCGGACAGGGGACCCACAATGAGCAGTTCTTC.

This clone appeared once. This chain connects TRBV18 to TRBJ2-1; 11 bases are shared with TRBD2. Per the germline V gene, CDR1 is KGHSH and CDR2 is LQKENI. The CDR3 covers 15 residues. Germline trimming cut 0 bases from V and 6 bases from J; bases unmatched to any gene: 1. The CDR3: CASSPPSGRANEQFF. In DNA form, the CDR3 reads TGTGCCAGCTCACCACCTAGCGGGAGGGCCAATGAGCAGTTCTTC. Based on the CDR3 plus reference TRBV18 and TRBJ2-1, the full variable domain is NAGVMQNPRHLVRRRGQEARLRCSPMKGHSHVYWYRQLPEEGLKFMVYLQKENIIDESGMPKERFSAEFPKEGPSILRIQQVVRGDSAAYFCASSPPSGRANEQFFGPGTRLTVL.